The 7 T cell receptor beta chains below come from one sample, sequenced in a study of blood T cell repertoires in COVID-19. The table came from immunoSEQ multiplex PCR; TCRdb's copy has only in-frame clones and leaves some out. This table holds roughly 45,000 clones, about four fifths found once. Specimen: peripheral blood. All receptors come from a man aged 50 to 59 with active COVID-19.

CDR3: CASFHPGQGWNQPQHF. In DNA form, the CDR3 reads TGTGCCAGCTTTCACCCGGGACAGGGCTGGAATCAGCCCCAGCATTTT. This chain joins TRBV28 and TRBJ1-5; 9 bases are a match to TRBD1. J lost 4 bases, V lost 8 bases, and 12 bases had no gene match. Germline loops: CDR1 MDHEN, CDR2 SYDVKM. The CDR3 has 16 residues.

The gene calls are TRBV4-3 and TRBJ1-4, with no clear D. The CDR3 has 17 residues. V lost 4 bases to trimming and J lost 8 bases, with 23 bases between them. Germline-derived CDR1 and CDR2 are LGHNA and YSLEER. The chain's CDR3 is CASSPQVGPVKREKLFF. In DNA form, the CDR3 reads TGCGCCAGCAGCCCCCAAGTTGGTCCGGTAAAGAGAGAAAAACTGTTTTTT.

V usage is TRBV14 and J usage is TRBJ1-2; 7 bases agree with TRBD1. There are 15 residues in the CDR3. V lost 0 bases and J lost 6; bases outside the gene matches: 7. Germline CDR1 is SGHDN and CDR2 is FVKESK. Here the CDR3 reads CASSQERTGRHGYTF. The DNA for the CDR3 is TGTGCCAGCAGCCAAGAACGGACAGGACGCCATGGCTACACCTTC.

The chain has TRBV12-3 or TRBV12-4 and TRBJ1-2; D might be TRBD1 (5 bases). Trimming stripped 6 bases from V and 5 bases from J, with 13 bases between. The CDR3 is made up of 13 amino acids. The CDR3, as DNA: TGTGCCAGCAGCCGCCGGGGGAAATATGGCTACACCTTC. Amino acids: CASSRRGKYGYTF.

The genes are TRBV2 and TRBJ1-1; D is unclear. The CDR3 covers 15 residues. V dropped 7 bases and J dropped 3 bases, with 18 bases sitting between them. CDR1 and CDR2 (germline): SNHLY, FYNNEI. The CDR3 region has the DNA TGTGCCAGCAAACGGACTCGTCTTTGGGACACTGAAGCTTTCTTT. Translation: CASKRTRLWDTEAFF.

The table lists this clone with a few counts. The chain links TRBV5-1 to TRBJ2-7; weak D call: TRBD1 (6 bases). CDR1 is SGHRS and CDR2 is YFSETQ in the germline V gene. Trimming took off 4 bases at V and 1 base at J, with 15 bases between the two ends. The CDR3 is 15 amino acids. CDR3: CASSTRDQGSYEQYF. The CDR3 region has the DNA TGCGCCAGCAGCACCCGGGACCAGGGGTCCTACGAGCAGTACTTC.

This clone was observed once. The V call is TRBV28, the J call TRBJ2-5, with D possibly TRBD2 on 5 matching bases. The CDR3 is 12 amino acids. From germline, CDR1 is MDHEN and CDR2 SYDVKM. V was pared by 4 bases and J by 6 bases, with 9 bases between. DNA for the CDR3: TGTGCCAGCAGTTCGCAGCGGCAGACCCAGTACTTC. Its translation: CASSSQRQTQYF.